The source of this TCR beta chain is a study of cytomegalovirus exposure and HLA in healthy donors (dated by TCRdb to between 2016 and 2019). For the wider study: In an earlier analysis of 587 of the donors, around 300 Gb of sequence data and approximately 100 million unique TCR beta sequences from about 190 million T cells were reported. Among 350 to 400 genotyped donors of the cohort, an average of around 240,000 unique TCR beta nucleotide sequences were sequenced per donor, roughly 20% of them non-productive. A later genetic analysis took genome-wide SNP genotypes for about three fifths of the 666 donors and used that subset as a discovery cohort. The number of typed donors differed by locus: about 620-640 for A, B, C, DRB1 and DQB1; approximately 530 for DQA1; 606 for DPA1; and about 470 for DPB1. To predict cytomegalovirus infection status, the study brought together high-throughput TCR immunosequencing, statistical association of individual TCRs with disease status, and machine learning. The aim of the study was to test whether cataloging public T cell receptors could identify signatures of past pathogen exposure. A later analysis re-examined previously published TCR beta repertoires from roughly 650 donors and added high-resolution HLA genotyping to investigate patterns of TCR occurrence. Because of strong linkage in the cohort, a handful of DR-DQ haplotypes were treated as single units for association and clustering. Using immunosequencing, the study profiled T cell repertoires from fewer than 700 subjects and related those repertoires to cytomegalovirus serostatus. In the later analysis, no new phenotypic data were used to find candidate immune exposures; instead, reliance was placed on TCR beta sequences and their occurrence across donors. HLA typing included class I and class II loci at four-digit resolution. Besides the first cohort of approximately 670 subjects, a separate validation cohort made up of over 95 different subjects was used. An earlier analysis of fewer than 700 of the donors applied high-throughput TCR beta sequencing to assess whether each TCR beta V gene segment acted as functional or pseudogenic. Of the roughly 410 genotyped donors, roughly 80% were placed in the genetic ancestry cluster associated with self-reported Caucasian donors. Alongside the repertoire data, information on donor age, sex, ethnicity and CMV serostatus was compiled. Every discovery cohort repertoire had been produced on one sequencing platform. An early release that covered about 640 HLA-typed donors contained approximately 300 gigabases of sequencing data and around 80 million unique TCR sequences. Overall study results and their limits: In a later analysis, HLA-associated TCR beta chains were found to be more clonally expanded and to have lower generation probabilities than equally common non-associated chains. Linkage disequilibrium might explain the correlated functional status among segregating V segments, but an unknown experimental factor could not be ruled out. The earlier analysis of 587 of the donors excluded roughly 17 rarely observed V segments, including chromosome 9 orphons, because counts were too low. Strong co-occurrence of HLA alleles, especially DR and DQ, made assigning TCR associations to individual alleles difficult. Most CMV-associated TCR beta chains appeared to be HLA-restricted in a later analysis, and the HLA associations seemed to be driven largely by CMV exposure. The sequencing pipeline was judged likely to have produced a cluster of highly shared sequence variants as a technical artifact. The presence/absence analyses assumed that sequencing depth was roughly uniform across donors, and that assumption may not be true. Only TCR beta chains were sequenced in this cohort, and the absence of alpha or paired-chain data limited detectable features. According to a later analysis, TCR association rates differed among HLA loci, with DRB1 alleles showing the most associated TCRs and HLA-C alleles showing the fewest. Several of the top co-occurrence clusters appeared to be linked to parvovirus B19, influenza, CMV and Epstein-Barr virus, according to a later analysis. An association between a missense DCLRE1C variant and V-gene and J-gene trimming of TCR beta chains was found in a later genetic analysis and replicated in an independent cohort. In a later genetic analysis, fewer N-insertions in productive TCRs were reported among donors in an Asian-associated ancestry cluster than the roughly 700-donor mean. A further reported finding was that TCR beta sequences accurately predicted the HLA-A and HLA-B alleles for most subjects in the first cohort. In vitro tests confirmed that a few of the cytomegalovirus-associated TCR beta chains recognize cytomegalovirus antigens. In an earlier analysis of around 600 of the donors, most TCR beta V segments were observed in productive rearrangements about 87% or about 30% of the time, broadly matching IMGT annotations. A total of roughly 160 TCR beta chains were listed by the study as associated with cytomegalovirus. Because HLA typing was missing for some donors at each locus, association tests included only the typed subset. Most TCR sequences were seen in very few donors, while some public TCRs were found in many individuals. For the cohort, immune exposure information was limited to CMV serostatus. According to the authors, the approach could potentially be generalized to other disease states and immunological phenotypes. Because the 87-base-pair reads could not distinguish some IMGT-functional V segments, including TRBV6-2 and TRBV6-3, those segments were excluded. At a false discovery rate of 0.05, a later analysis linked approximately 18,000 TCR beta sequences to specific HLA alleles. The classifier was reported to diagnose cytomegalovirus status with high specificity and sensitivity in both the original cohort and the validation cohort.

Including cysteine and phenylalanine, the CDR3 has 15 amino acids. This entry keeps only the CDR3 DNA: 45 bases, framed from base 1. V is shortened by 0 bases, J by 5 bases, and the region joining them spans 12 bases. For CDR1 and CDR2, the germline V gene lists SGDLS and YYNGEE. Libraries were built with the immunoSEQ multiplex PCR assay. For the multiplex PCR, a mixture combining 60 forward primers for TCR Vbeta segments and 13 reverse primers for TCR Jbeta segments was used. The CDR3 region of rearranged TCR beta genes was amplified from genomic DNA with a multiplex PCR assay. The Illumina HiSeq System was used to sequence the amplified TCR beta libraries as 87-base-pair reads. The paper's processing steps were these. In a later analysis, some 80 million unique TCR beta chains were counted across the roughly 610 repertoires, and roughly 11 million of these chains were shared by at least two donors. To remove PCR and sequencing errors, raw reads were error-corrected and collapsed into unique sequences using a nearest-neighbor algorithm that merged closely related sequences. CDR3 sequences were aligned to IMGT reference sequences to assign V, D and J gene segments. For a sequence to be retained, a match of at least six nucleotides to both a V gene segment and a J gene segment was required. Rearrangements were called productive when the CDR3 lacked stop codons and stayed in frame with V and J; all others were non-productive. Following IMGT convention, CDR3 was defined as the stretch from the second conserved V-encoded cysteine to the conserved J-encoded phenylalanine. In an earlier analysis of roughly 580 of the donors, sequences lacking an unambiguous match to a single V gene segment were excluded. An earlier analysis of a few hundred of the donors classified V segments as functional when productive rearrangements were above 56.7% and as segregating when the standard deviation between donors was above 5%. A statistical classification framework was developed to diagnose cytomegalovirus status using the catalog of TCR beta chain sequences. In a later analysis, V and J genes were assigned by comparing TCR nucleotide sequences against IMGT/GENE-DB human TR gene sequences. Using the TCRdist pipeline, a later analysis assigned CDR3 sequences along with most-parsimonious VDJ recombination scenarios. In a later analysis, each TCR beta chain was defined by its CDR3 amino acid sequence together with its V-gene family, and reads lacking a unique V-gene family were excluded. As a way to deal with suspected cross-contamination and a sequencing artifact, a later analysis dropped 592 nucleotide sequences that were highly shared and had low generation probability. In a later analysis, a clonal expansion index for each public chain was calculated from normalized within-repertoire ranks of inferred template counts. In a later analysis, generation probabilities were computed with a VDJ recombination model fitted to out-of-frame rearrangements, and the resulting probabilities were checked against IGoR. In a later analysis, TCR-TCR, TCR-HLA and TCR-CMV co-occurrence was scored with hypergeometric tests, and a repertoire-size bias correction was applied to TCR pairs. In a later analysis, false discovery rates were estimated by permuting HLA or CMV assignments 20 times. A later analysis grouped co-occurring TCRs with DBSCAN, adding TCRdist sequence similarity when clustering within HLA-allele-positive subsets. Co-occurrence clustering excluded repertoires with fewer than 30,000 or more than 120,000 public chains, plus five with anomalous nucleotide sharing. The table comes from immuneACCESS by way of TCRdb, which keeps in-frame sequences with V and J called. Part of the clones is missing from these tables; in studies checked, under half for an unresolved V gene and the rest for unknown reasons. V, J and clone size reflect that table, while D and trimming were determined from the DNA. This sample has fewer than 180,000 clones in its table, and 55% to 70% of those were observed once. Roughly 6.8% of the sample comes from the top ten.

The cohort consisted of 666 healthy bone marrow donors. At the time of sampling, every cohort member was nominally healthy, though immune exposures that went unrecorded were likely present. The donor tested CMV seropositive and was one of the 289 seropositive cohort members. Every donor gave a peripheral blood sample, and the peripheral blood mononuclear cells from that sample were used for TCR beta sequencing. The Qiagen DNeasy Blood Extraction Kit was used to extract genomic DNA from the blood cell samples. As for this clone: Its antigen has not been determined. Qualities for individual bases were not recorded, and no much larger clone is one base off.

The V gene is TRBV9 and the J gene is TRBJ1-5, with the D gene call left open. Sample: PBMCs. This TCR came from a woman aged 60 to 75 in good health and CMV-seropositive. The encoded CDR3 is CASSVGGGGYQPQHF. The DNA sequence follows: TGTGCCAGCAGCGTAGGCGGCGGAGGCTATCAGCCCCAGCATTTT.